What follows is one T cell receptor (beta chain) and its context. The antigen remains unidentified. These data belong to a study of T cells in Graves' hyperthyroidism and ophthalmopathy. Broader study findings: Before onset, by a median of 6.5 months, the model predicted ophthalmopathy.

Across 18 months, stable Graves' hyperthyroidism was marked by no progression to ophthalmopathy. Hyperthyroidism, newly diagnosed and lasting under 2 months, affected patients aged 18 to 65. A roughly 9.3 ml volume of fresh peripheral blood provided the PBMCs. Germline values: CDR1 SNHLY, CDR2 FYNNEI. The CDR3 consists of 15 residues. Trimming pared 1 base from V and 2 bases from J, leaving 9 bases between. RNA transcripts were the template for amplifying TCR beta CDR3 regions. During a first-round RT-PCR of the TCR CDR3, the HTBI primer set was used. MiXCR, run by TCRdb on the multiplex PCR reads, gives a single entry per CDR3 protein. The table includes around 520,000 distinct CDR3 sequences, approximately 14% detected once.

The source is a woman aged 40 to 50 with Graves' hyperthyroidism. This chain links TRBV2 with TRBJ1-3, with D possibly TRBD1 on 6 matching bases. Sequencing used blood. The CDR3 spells CASSEETGPGNTIYF. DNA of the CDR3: TGTGCCAGCAGTGAAGAGACAGGCCCTGGAAACACCATATATTTT.